One TCR beta chain is described in this entry. Positive selection with magnetic beads achieved the isolation of CD4+ and CD8+ cells, followed by a flow cytometry check of purity. The entry originates in a study of somatic mutations in cytotoxic T cells in rheumatoid arthritis. The CDR3 consists of 14 residues. CDR1 and CDR2 (germline): MNHNS, SASEGT. V was pared by 4 bases and J by 5 bases, with 6 bases of the junction left unmatched. Profiled with immunoSEQ multiplex PCR; TCRdb holds only in-frame clones, not every one. This table has 20,000 to 25,000 clones, about 82% appearing once. The source material was CD8+ T cells sorted from blood. The sequence was obtained from a woman aged 50 to 60 in good health. The chain recombines TRBV6-1 with TRBJ2-5; 8 bases fit TRBD1. Here the CDR3 reads CASSGSGGQETQYF. In nucleotides, the CDR3 is TGTGCCAGCAGTGGGTCAGGGGGCCAGGAGACCCAGTACTTC.